The rows below give T cell receptor beta chains drawn from one sample of a study of T cells in Graves' hyperthyroidism and ophthalmopathy. TCRdb reanalysed the multiplex PCR reads using MiXCR and keeps one entry per CDR3 protein. In the table there are some 770,000 distinct CDR3 sequences, roughly 15% of which are singletons. Sequencing was performed on blood. The receptors here all came from a young man with Graves' hyperthyroidism. Both conserved end residues are part of each CDR3. D genes are given only for firm matches. Clone size is shown for a subset of rows, as once, few, many or a class of expanded clone.

CDR3 length | J gene | D gene | clone size | V gene | CDR3 protein
13 | TRBJ2-7 | . | . | TRBV7-9 | CASSHLLNYEQYF
13 | TRBJ1-1 | . | many | TRBV5-1 | CASSLWSLRKAFF
15 | TRBJ2-6 | . | . | TRBV12-3/TRBV12-4 | CASSRETTGANILTF
15 | TRBJ2-5 | . | many | TRBV11-3 | CASSVSLGPQETQYF
13 | TRBJ2-1 | TRBD2 | few | TRBV11-3 | CASSLDRLAGGFF
14 | TRBJ1-1 | . | few | TRBV4-1 | CASSPWDLNTEAFF
14 | TRBJ2-7 | TRBD2 | many | TRBV5-1 | CASSLERDSYEQYF
13 | TRBJ1-5 | . | many | TRBV28 | CASSSGVPQPQHF
16 | TRBJ2-7 | . | few | TRBV25-1 | CASSDSVQDSSYEQYF
14 | TRBJ2-2 | . | . | TRBV2 | CASKSRDKTGELFF
16 | TRBJ2-3 | . | few | TRBV7-9 | CASSLGTYQVPDTQYF
15 | TRBJ2-3 | TRBD2 | few | TRBV29-1 | CSVVSAGVAADTQYF
14 | TRBJ2-7 | . | . | TRBV20-1 | CSACPGGSPYEQYF
14 | TRBJ1-1 | . | many | TRBV28 | CASSQIGGSGEAFF
14 | TRBJ1-1 | TRBD1 | many | TRBV28 | CASSLQGVITEAFF
13 | TRBJ1-2 | TRBD1 | . | TRBV28 | CASSPDRASGYTF
17 | TRBJ2-3 | . | many | TRBV7-2 | CASSLFGGGTSTDTQYF
13 | TRBJ2-1 | TRBD2 | few | TRBV28 | CASGLAASNEQFF
15 | TRBJ2-1 | . | once | TRBV6-4 | CASSPSQGTYNEQFF
15 | TRBJ2-3 | TRBD1 | . | TRBV19 | CASSQSQGATDTQYF
15 | TRBJ1-4 | . | . | TRBV16 | CASSQYGERDEKLFF
14 | TRBJ1-5 | . | . | TRBV20-1 | CSAFGQLLNQPQHF
14 | TRBJ2-2 | TRBD2 | . | TRBV6-2/TRBV6-3 | CASDREGLSGELFF
20 | TRBJ2-7 | TRBD2 | . | TRBV7-9 | CASSLEKWAASGRFPYEQYF
13 | TRBJ2-7 | . | many | TRBV7-9 | CASSRDGRGEQYF
12 | TRBJ2-1 | . | few | TRBV29-1 | CSVDASSDQQFF
13 | TRBJ2-7 | . | many | TRBV18 | CASSFGQFDEQYF
17 | TRBJ2-3 | TRBD2 | . | TRBV20-1 | CSARGGGASGSTDTQYF
15 | TRBJ2-5 | TRBD1 | many | TRBV13 | CASSSRRQGVETQYF
14 | TRBJ2-7 | . | . | TRBV20-1 | CSARESGVLYEQYF
17 | TRBJ2-5 | TRBD1 | . | TRBV5-1 | CASSSGTGALGGETQYF
12 | TRBJ2-7 | . | many | TRBV2 | CASSERSYEQYF
16 | TRBJ1-3 | TRBD1 | few | TRBV18 | CASSPSGQAGGNTIYF
16 | TRBJ2-2 | TRBD2 | few | TRBV7-9 | CASSLIGGRAGGELFF
16 | TRBJ2-5 | TRBD2 | many | TRBV28 | CASALDALAGDETQYF
16 | TRBJ2-1 | . | many | TRBV3-1 | CASSQVADSSYNEQFF
12 | TRBJ2-3 | TRBD1 | . | TRBV24-1 | CATGQGEDTQYF
13 | TRBJ2-1 | TRBD2 | . | TRBV3-1 | CASSGGLDNEQFF
17 | TRBJ2-3 | TRBD2 | many | TRBV7-2 | CASRAGERDRSTDTQYF
14 | TRBJ2-1 | TRBD2 | many | TRBV6-5 | CASSYSPSGIEQFF